What follows are 2 T cell receptor beta chains derived from one specimen sequenced in a study of beta chain features in type 1 diabetes. Every bit of the isolated RNA underwent reverse transcription, so sequencing read expressed TCRB transcripts. TCRdb keeps only in-frame clones here, not all; method: immunoSEQ multiplex PCR. Of fewer than 250,000 clones listed, 9.6% are singletons. Sample: naive CD4+ T cells from blood. The receptors shown here come from a woman under 30 in good health.

This clone has just a few counts. The rearrangement joins TRBV9 to TRBJ2-3; 12 nucleotides line up with TRBD2. The V gene's germline CDR1 is SGDLS and CDR2 YYNGEE. J lost 2 bases, V lost 3 bases, and 4 bases had no gene match. CDR3 length equals 16 residues. CDR3 in amino acids: CASSATSGGPTDTQYF. In nucleotides, the CDR3 is TGTGCCAGCAGCGCGACTAGCGGGGGTCCCACAGATACGCAGTATTTT. Full variable domain (missing parts from reference TRBV9 and TRBJ2-3): DSGVTQTPKHLITATGQRVTLRCSPRSGDLSVYWYQQSLDQGLQFLIQYYNGEERAKGNILERFSAQQFPDLHSELNLSSLELGDSALYFCASSATSGGPTDTQYFGPGTRLTVL.

This chain connects TRBV29-1 to TRBJ1-1, with D unresolved. The CDR3 length is 14 residues. V lost 1 base, J lost 2 bases, and 11 bases lay in between. Germline values: CDR1 SQVTM, CDR2 ANQGSEA. CDR3 protein: CSVEVGPVNTEAFF. In DNA, the CDR3 is TGCAGCGTTGAAGTGGGCCCGGTAAACACTGAAGCTTTCTTT.